The clone carrying this TCR beta chain has just a few counts. What it recognizes is unknown. These data belong to a study of T cell repertoires in cytomegalovirus infection. Study details: Evidence of both CMV infection and a matching HLA type came from public TCR beta signatures. Study outcomes and limitations: Dominating the ex vivo response were TCR beta clonotypes that were CMV-specific and HLA-C-restricted. Of the TCR beta families, the public ones yielded a cumulative frequency that identified carriers of CMV plus the relevant HLA.

Using its own MiXCR run on the reads, TCRdb lists one record per CDR3 protein. The table lists around 94,000 distinct CDR3 sequences, 16% of them singletons, with about 8.8% in the top ten. The V gene end was trimmed by 7 bases and the J gene end by 4 bases; junction bases not matched to a gene: 10. This CDR3 has 15 amino acids. In germline, CDR1 is LNHDA, CDR2 SQIVND (reference sequence). The chain uses TRBV19 and TRBJ2-1; 7 bases map to TRBD2. Sample: PBMCs. The receptor comes from a human donor in good health (CMV status not recorded). Some clones in this sample may be carry-over from other donors' samples. The CDR3 region is CASTARGVGYNEQFF. The CDR3, as DNA: TGTGCCAGTACCGCCCGGGGGGTGGGGTACAATGAGCAGTTCTTC.